This paragraph covers one TCR beta chain sequence. The target antigen is unknown. These data originate in a study of T cell responses to AZD1222 COVID-19 vaccine. Germline V gives CDR1 SGHDT, CDR2 YYEEEE. V lost 1 base, J lost 0 bases, and 10 bases lay in between. CDR3 length equals 16 residues. Repertoires were generated with immunoSEQ multiplex PCR, while TCRdb's copy carries only in-frame clones and drops some. The table has approximately 110,000 clones, more than 80% seen once. General study points: Repertoires were obtained only post-peak T cell response.

Specimen: peripheral blood, collected 28 days after the second AZD1222 dose. The rearrangement joins TRBV5-6 to TRBJ1-4; no definite D call. This sequence originates from an adult who received the AZD1222 COVID-19 vaccine. CDR3 in DNA: TGTGCCAGCAGCTTGCGGAGAATTGCAACTAATGAAAAACTGTTTTTT. Amino acids: CASSLRRIATNEKLFF.